This T cell receptor (beta chain) was captured in a study of molecular identifiers for immune sequencing clone quantification. Study results and limitations: Jurkat TCR RNA spiked in from one cell reportedly remained identifiable amid over 850,000 naive cells. Highly expanded clones may be undercounted when identical TCR molecules share barcodes. In naive cells, clones above 20 RNA copies held under 1% of molecules, whereas in effector cells they held over 97%.

This clonotype has more than one count but fewer than ten. Its antigen is undetermined. TCRdb called the PCR reads again in MiXCR, with one record for every CDR3 protein. The sample has under 350,000 distinct CDR3 sequences, about a quarter seen once; the top ten hold around 0.76%. There are 15 residues in the CDR3. With 8 bases clipped from V and 3 bases from J, the junction kept 10 bases outside the gene matches. The genes are TRBV5-3 and TRBJ1-5, with TRBD1 identical over 8 bases. TRBV5-3 is an ORF, with its function uncertain. This receptor was identified in a human donor in good health. Some libraries in this study had Jurkat cell RNA spiked in. Sequencing was done on a sample of naive CD8+ T cells from blood, with Jurkat cell RNA spiked in. Subset noted: FACS-sorted CD8+CD4-CCR7+CD45RA+ naive T cells. CDR3 amino acids: CASSRTGRANQPQHF. CDR3 nucleotide sequence: TGTGCCAGCAGCCGGACAGGGAGAGCCAATCAGCCCCAGCATTTT.